One TCR beta chain is described in this entry. This sample is part of a study of blood T cell repertoires in COVID-19. Study in general: Both acute and convalescent COVID-19 samples were obtained from the United States, Italy and Spain. The cDNA or gDNA used as material had been derived from T cells, B-cell-depleted T cells, or PBMCs.

Germline CDR1 MNHEY, CDR2 SVGEGT. Trimming removed 6 bases from V and 7 bases from J, with 19 bases in between. The CDR3 is 15 residues long. In the original processing: Nucleated cell counts were estimated from reference gene primer amplification. Produced via immunoSEQ multiplex PCR; TCRdb's table is partial and in-frame only. D and trimming were read from the DNA, whereas the V and J calls and clone size are those reported in that table. This table holds about 330,000 clones, roughly nine tenths found once. The sequenced sample was peripheral blood. The receptor was isolated from a man younger than 35 who had recovered from COVID-19. This rearrangement joins TRBV6-2 or TRBV6-3 to TRBJ1-5; possible D gene TRBD1, 6 bases. The CDR3 is CASSLPGGAGQPQHF. The CDR3 region has the DNA TGTGCCAGCAGCCTACCGGGGGGCGCTGGCCAGCCCCAGCATTTT.